This T cell receptor beta chain was found in a study of shared clonotypes between healthy human individuals. Study findings and constraints: Investigators expected sequencing depth to affect clonotype sharing among donors. In a handful of donors, around 5% of naive CD4 clonotypes appeared in common.

In the study's own analysis: Filtering differed because ImmunoSEQ produced junction-only sequences that carried no quality scores. TCRdb's table, derived via immunoSEQ multiplex PCR, lists solely in-frame clones and lacks some. V, J and clone size are taken as reported in that table, and D and trimming were inferred from the DNA itself. The repertoire holds about 120,000 clones, with around 68% as singletons. About this clone: Its antigen is not identified. One end of the junction fails to match germline, which may point to a read error.

The source material was memory CD8+ T cells sorted from blood. Specified subset: CD45RO+ cells pooled with CCR7-negative TemRA cells. This receptor was identified in a woman younger than 45 in good health.

CDR3 protein: CASSDSSAGSDTQYF. In nucleotides, the CDR3 is TGTGCCAGCAGTGACTCATCGGCTGGATCAGATACGCAGTATTTT. The rearrangement links TRBV6-5 to TRBJ2-3; no definite D call. The CDR3 runs to 15 residues. In germline, CDR1 is MNHEY, CDR2 SVGAGI.